These 15 T cell receptor beta chains came from one sample sequenced in a study of Ad26.COV2.S vaccination and SARS-CoV-2 variants. Assay: immunoSEQ multiplex PCR; the TCRdb copy retains only in-frame clones and omits some. The table includes over 130,000 clones, 86% detected once. The source was peripheral blood, collected after recovery from COVID-19. These receptors came from a human donor who had recovered from COVID-19.

This clone came up a few times. V is TRBV14 and J is TRBJ1-6, with TRBD1 identical over 8 bases. CDR1 SGHDN and CDR2 FVKESK come from the germline V gene. CDR3 size: 14 residues. The trim removed 4 bases at V and 7 bases at J, leaving 3 bases unmatched. The CDR3, as DNA: TGTGCCAGCAGCCGCCGGGACAGGAATTCACCCCTCCACTTT. Encoded protein: CASSRRDRNSPLHF.

V gene TRBV4-3 combines with J gene TRBJ2-7, with D hard to call. V lost 0 bases, J lost 2 bases, and 8 bases lay in between. In germline, CDR1 is LGHNA, CDR2 YSLEER. The CDR3 totals 14 residues. CDR3 sequence reads: CASSQDAGAYEQYF. The CDR3 nucleotides are TGCGCCAGCAGCCAAGATGCAGGAGCCTACGAGCAGTACTTC.

In the case of this clone: The same CDR3 also results from other DNA sequences found in this sample. The V and J genes are TRBV27 and TRBJ2-3; D may be TRBD1 (5 bases). Germline V gene sequence: CDR1 MNHEY, CDR2 SMNVEV (reference sequence). Trimming shortened V by 3 bases and J by 2 bases, and 12 bases separated the two germline ends. The CDR3 has 15 residues. The DNA for the CDR3 is TGTGCCAGCAGTTTTGGGGCCTACCTCACAGATACGCAGTATTTT. Its translation: CASSFGAYLTDTQYF.

V gene TRBV4-3 combines with J gene TRBJ2-2, with 7 bases lining up with TRBD1. The germline V gene encodes CDR1 LGHNA and CDR2 YSLEER. The length of the CDR3 is 14 residues. V lost 3 bases, J lost 6 bases, and 4 bases stayed unmatched. The CDR3 sequence is CASSQATGSGELFF. The CDR3 DNA follows: TGCGCCAGCAGCCAGGCGACAGGGTCCGGGGAGCTGTTTTTT.

The rearrangement uses TRBV6-6 and TRBJ1-1; no firm D call. With 7 bases removed from V and 3 bases from J, the gap between germline ends came to 9 bases. The germline gives CDR1 MNHNY, CDR2 SVGAGI (reference sequence). The CDR3 consists of 12 residues. The CDR3 region is CASNIADTEAFF. In DNA, the CDR3 is TGTGCCAGCAACATAGCGGACACTGAAGCTTTCTTT.

The V and J genes are TRBV2 and TRBJ2-7, with D unresolved. Germline lookup yields CDR1 SNHLY and CDR2 FYNNEI. V gave up 7 bases and J gave up 6 bases, with 13 bases separating them. The CDR3 is 12 residues long. The CDR3 is CASMGLSIEQYF. The CDR3 DNA reads as TGTGCCAGCATGGGGTTGTCGATCGAGCAGTACTTC.

As for this clone: In the same sample, other DNA sequences code for this CDR3. This sequence joins TRBV18 and TRBJ2-3; unclear D gene. The CDR3 is 13 residues long. V lost 0 bases and J lost 6, with 7 bases in between. The germline CDR1 and CDR2 sequences are KGHSH and LQKENI. The CDR3 DNA reads TGTGCCAGCTCACCACCCGGTGCTGATACGCAGTATTTT. This codes for CASSPPGADTQYF.

This clone was seen once. The V call is TRBV10-3, the J call TRBJ2-1; D is possibly TRBD1 or TRBD2 (5 bases each). Looked up from germline, CDR1 is ENHRY and CDR2 is SYGVKD. CDR3 length equals 15 residues. V was shortened by 0 bases and J by 8 bases, with 14 bases between the two germline ends. CDR3 region: CAISESSTRGDEQFF. The CDR3 DNA sequence: TGTGCCATCAGTGAGTCGTCTACTAGGGGCGATGAGCAGTTCTTC.

V usage is TRBV5-4 and J usage is TRBJ2-3; D is unclear. The CDR3 extends over 15 amino acids. Germline CDR1 and CDR2: SGHNT and YYREEE (reference sequence). The V and J ends lost 0 bases and 0 bases respectively, with 8 bases between them. CDR3 sequence reads: CASSLASPSTDTQYF. The CDR3 nucleotides read TGTGCCAGCAGCTTGGCCTCTCCAAGCACAGATACGCAGTATTTT.

The chain employs TRBV7-9 and TRBJ2-2; no clear D gene. V lost 2 bases and J lost 5, with 9 bases in between. The CDR3 loop spans 14 amino acids. CDR1 and CDR2 (germline): SEHNR, FQNEAQ (reference sequence). The CDR3 sequence is CASSLYGETGELFF. CDR3 coding DNA: TGTGCCAGCAGCTTATATGGGGAAACCGGGGAGCTGTTTTTT.

The chain uses TRBV5-8 and TRBJ2-3; D unresolved. V lost 5 bases and J lost 7, with 14 bases in between. The CDR3 has 13 residues. Looked up from germline, CDR1 is SGHTS and CDR2 is YDEGEE. CDR3 sequence: CASSDARPYTQYF. CDR3 DNA sequence: TGTGCCAGCAGTGACGCCCGCCCCTATACGCAGTATTTT.

V and J are TRBV4-1 and TRBJ2-7; 10 positions match TRBD1. The J segment lost 6 bases and the V segment lost 1 base, leaving 15 bases of the junction unmatched. The V gene's germline CDR1 is MGHRA and CDR2 YSYEKL. The CDR3 loop spans 18 amino acids. CDR3 sequence: CASSQAGVIGQGVGEQYF. CDR3 DNA: TGCGCCAGCAGCCAAGCGGGGGTCATTGGACAGGGGGTAGGCGAGCAGTACTTC.

This chain uses TRBV18 with TRBJ1-1, with a weak D call TRBD1 (6 bases). The CDR3 consists of 12 residues. Germline-derived CDR1 and CDR2 are KGHSH and LQKENI. V was pared by 6 bases and J by 11 bases, with 16 bases between. In nucleotides, the CDR3 is TGTGCCAGCTCGCCCCGGGACACGGAGGCTTTCTTT. This translates into CASSPRDTEAFF.

Concerning this clone: This specimen includes other DNA sequences encoding the same CDR3. CDR3 region: CASSLGGAEAFF. In DNA, the CDR3 is TGTGCCAGCAGTTTGGGGGGGGCTGAAGCTTTCTTT. The rearrangement links TRBV28 to TRBJ1-1, with a weak D call TRBD1 (5 bases). The length of the CDR3 is 12 residues. V gave up 3 bases and J gave up 6 bases, with 8 bases separating them. Germline lookup yields CDR1 MDHEN and CDR2 SYDVKM.

This chain connects TRBV28 to TRBJ2-4; no clear D gene. CDR1 MDHEN and CDR2 SYDVKM come from the germline V gene. This CDR3 contains 15 residues. V lost 3 bases and J lost 6, with 15 bases in between. CDR3 amino acids: CASSLVDSGRNIQYF. The CDR3 DNA is TGTGCCAGCAGTTTGGTGGATTCGGGCAGAAACATTCAGTACTTC.